This T cell receptor (beta chain) originates from a study of blood T cells in healthy people across ages. Study in general: Template switching picked up about one barcoded beta molecule for each two T cells. Points from the study as a whole: Expanded clonotype changes were possibly confounded by unknown donor CMV status. As naive T cell percentage varied, TCR beta diversity correlated strongly with it.

A second PCR, run for about 6 to 11 cycles, used a sample-barcoded 5' primer plus a J-beta primer mix. Every cDNA molecule carried a tag from a template-switch adaptor bearing 12 random nucleotides. TCRdb processed the 5' RACE reads anew with MiXCR; each CDR3 protein has one entry. There are under 850,000 distinct CDR3 sequences in the sample; roughly 34% occur only once, and under 15% lies in the top ten. In regard to this clonotype: Its antigen is undetermined.

This CDR3 is built from 12 residues. CDR1 is SEHNR, CDR2 FQNEAQ, per germline (reference sequence). Trimming pared 2 bases from V and 5 bases from J, leaving 6 bases between. This sequence joins TRBV7-9 and TRBJ1-1; D call uncertain. Sequenced sample: blood. This clonotype was obtained from a man between 18 and 35 years old in good health. CDR3 sequence reads: CASSLRRTEAFF. DNA for the CDR3: TGTGCCAGCAGCTTAAGACGTACTGAAGCTTTCTTT.